These 25 T cell receptor beta chains share one sample of origin, sequenced in a study of blood T cell repertoires in COVID-19. Sequencing used immunoSEQ multiplex PCR; TCRdb keeps in-frame clones, though not all of them. The data show approximately 300,000 clones, approximately 82% seen once. The sequenced material came from peripheral blood. The source of these receptors is a woman aged 45-65 years with acute or convalescent COVID-19.

CDR3 DNA: TGTGCCAGCTCCCCGGGACTGACCGGGGACTATGGCTACACCTTC. Amino acid sequence: CASSPGLTGDYGYTF. This chain links TRBV18 with TRBJ1-2; D might be TRBD1 (5 bases). The CDR3 spans 15 residues. V was cut by 6 bases and J by 3 bases, with 17 bases left in between. Germline lookup yields CDR1 KGHSH and CDR2 LQKENI.

The rearrangement uses TRBV10-3 and TRBJ1-3, with D uncertain. CDR1 ENHRY and CDR2 SYGVKD come from the germline V gene. Trimming removed 4 bases at V and 0 bases at J, with 16 bases between. The CDR3 contains 17 residues. CDR3 region: CAISGGILRSSGNTIYF. CDR3 DNA: TGTGCCATCAGTGGAGGGATTCTGCGGAGCTCTGGAAACACCATATATTTT.

The chain couples TRBV11-2 to TRBJ2-1, with 9 positions matching TRBD2. The CDR3 totals 17 residues. The trim removed 5 bases at V and 6 bases at J, leaving 14 bases unmatched. Germline V CDR1 and CDR2: SGHAT, FQNNGV. CDR3 coding DNA: TGTGCCAGCAGCACCCGTCGATCGGCGGGGGGGACCAATGAGCAGTTCTTC. Amino acid sequence: CASSTRRSAGGTNEQFF.

This clone was counted once. The chain links TRBV30 to TRBJ2-3; 8 bases agree with TRBD1. CDR1 and CDR2 from the germline V gene are GTSNPN and SVGIG (reference sequence). Trimming removed 5 bases from V and 2 bases from J; junction bases left unmatched: 3. The CDR3 is made up of 13 amino acids. CDR3: CAWGQGPTDTQYF. As DNA, the CDR3 is TGTGCCTGGGGACAGGGTCCCACAGATACGCAGTATTTT.

The chain joins TRBV7-9 to TRBJ1-2; D might be TRBD1 (5 bases). Trimming removed 1 base from V and 2 bases from J, with 8 bases in between. The CDR3 length is 14 residues. Germline CDR1 SEHNR, CDR2 FQNEAQ (reference sequence). This chain's CDR3 is CASSLDNRNYGYTF. The CDR3 nucleotides are TGTGCCAGCAGCTTAGATAACAGGAACTATGGCTACACCTTC.

With respect to this clone: Within the sample, other DNA sequences also encode this same CDR3. The J gene is TRBJ1-1, the V gene TRBV19; D gene unclear. CDR3 length: 14 amino acids. The V end was cut by 1 base, the J end by 1 base, with 7 bases between. Germline V gives CDR1 LNHDA, CDR2 SQIVND (reference sequence). CDR3 amino acids: CASSIGQPNTEAFF. Written as DNA, the CDR3 is TGTGCCAGTAGTATAGGACAACCGAACACTGAAGCTTTCTTT.

The rearrangement links TRBV12-5 to TRBJ2-7; 8 bases map to TRBD2. CDR3 length: 14 amino acids. CDR1 LGHNT and CDR2 FRNRAP come from the germline V gene. V was clipped by 11 bases and J by 2 bases; unmatched bases: 11. This CDR3 is CAAVDGRVPYEQYF. In DNA form, the CDR3 reads TGTGCTGCTGTTGACGGGAGGGTGCCCTACGAGCAGTACTTC.

This clone was counted a single time. The chain employs TRBV6-2 or TRBV6-3 and TRBJ2-2; 8 bases agree with TRBD1. CDR1 and CDR2 (germline): MNHEY, SVGEGT. J was trimmed by 4 bases and V by 2 bases; bases with no gene match: 3. CDR3 length: 15 amino acids. CDR3 coding DNA: TGTGCCAGCAGTTACCCGGACAGGGCCACCGGGGAGCTGTTTTTT. Protein sequence: CASSYPDRATGELFF.

The V and J genes are TRBV6-5 and TRBJ1-2, with 7 bases fitting TRBD1. Germline CDR1 MNHEY, CDR2 SVGAGI. V was pared by 5 bases and J by 2 bases, with 5 bases of the junction left unmatched. This CDR3 contains 14 residues. The CDR3 here is CASSPGQNNYGYTF. The CDR3 bases are TGTGCCAGCAGTCCGGGACAGAACAACTATGGCTACACCTTC.

This chain links TRBV30 with TRBJ1-5, with D uncertain. This CDR3 contains 14 residues. CDR1 and CDR2 from the germline V gene are GTSNPN and SVGIG (reference sequence). V was clipped by 0 bases and J by 3 bases, with 9 bases between them. This chain's CDR3 is CAWSVWEFNQPQHF. CDR3 nucleotide sequence: TGTGCCTGGAGTGTATGGGAGTTCAATCAGCCCCAGCATTTT.

This clone was found a few times. The rearrangement joins TRBV5-4 to TRBJ2-5; the D gene is possibly TRBD1 (5 bases). The CDR3 extends over 14 amino acids. Germline assignment: CDR1 SGHNT and CDR2 YYREEE (reference sequence). V was clipped by 6 bases and J by 2 bases, with 14 bases between them. The CDR3 sequence: CASTFSAGQETQYF. DNA of the CDR3: TGTGCCAGCACTTTTTCTGCAGGGCAAGAGACCCAGTACTTC.

The J gene is TRBJ2-3, the V gene TRBV7-2; the match to TRBD1 covers 8 bases. V shed 5 bases, J shed 4 bases, and the junction held 14 bases outside the gene matches. The CDR3 has 17 amino acids. Germline values: CDR1 SGHTA, CDR2 FQGNSA. In DNA form, the CDR3 reads TGTGCCAGCAGCCCGAGGACAGGGAGAAGGTCGGCAGATACGCAGTATTTT. Residues: CASSPRTGRRSADTQYF.

V usage is TRBV5-8 and J usage is TRBJ1-5, with a weak D call TRBD1 (5 bases). The V gene lost 4 bases and the J gene lost 6 bases, with 14 bases spanning the gap. Per the germline V gene, CDR1 is SGHTS and CDR2 is YDEGEE. This CDR3 has 14 amino acids. In DNA, the CDR3 is TGTGCCAGCAGCCAGGTGGGAGGGGCTCAGCCCCAGCATTTT. It codes for CASSQVGGAQPQHF.

The V gene is TRBV4-2, the J gene TRBJ2-7, with TRBD2 as a possible D gene (6 bases). CDR3 length equals 16 residues. Germline CDR1 LGHNA, CDR2 YNFKEQ. Between the trimmed V and J ends, which lost 2 bases and 3 bases, there was a span of 17 bases. CDR3 loop: CASSQPYSGDLYEQYF. The CDR3 nucleotides read TGTGCCAGCAGCCAACCCTATTCGGGAGATCTCTACGAGCAGTACTTC.

This chain connects TRBV5-6 to TRBJ2-7; 7 nucleotides match TRBD1. In germline, CDR1 is SGHDT, CDR2 YYEEEE. J lost 3 bases, V lost 5 bases, and 8 bases had no gene match. The CDR3 loop spans 14 amino acids. The CDR3 loop is CASRHRDSSYEQYV. Written as DNA, the CDR3 is TGTGCCAGCAGACACCGGGACAGCAGCTACGAGCAGTACGTC.

The V gene is TRBV7-2, the J gene TRBJ2-5; D is possibly TRBD2 (6 bases). CDR1 is SGHTA, CDR2 FQGNSA, per germline. V was clipped by 3 bases and J by 5 bases, with 16 bases between them. The CDR3 covers 15 residues. CDR3 sequence (DNA): TGTGCCAGCAGCTTGGTCCGGGGGTTGGGGGAGACCCAGTACTTC. Translated, it gives CASSLVRGLGETQYF.

The DNA for the CDR3 is TGTGCCAGCAGCCAAGATGGACCGGGGAGCTCCTACAATGAGCAGTTCTTC. Translating gives CASSQDGPGSSYNEQFF. The chain recombines TRBV3-1 (or the pseudogene TRBV3-2) with TRBJ2-1; a possible D gene is TRBD2 (5 bases). Per germline, CDR1 LGHDT and CDR2 YNNKEL (reference sequence). The V gene lost 0 bases and the J gene lost 0 bases, with 12 bases spanning the gap. The CDR3 loop spans 17 amino acids.

This clone appeared a single time. The chain links TRBV5-1 to TRBJ1-2; weak D call: TRBD1 (5 bases). The V end was cut by 3 bases, the J end by 1 base, with 7 bases between. CDR1 is SGHRS and CDR2 is YFSETQ in the germline V gene. The CDR3 consists of 13 residues. CDR3 protein: CASSSDINYGYTF. CDR3 bases: TGCGCCAGCAGCTCGGACATTAACTATGGCTACACCTTC.

This chain links TRBV28 with TRBJ2-7, with TRBD1 identical over 7 bases. With 7 bases clipped from V and 3 bases from J, the junction kept 21 bases outside the gene matches. Per the germline V gene, CDR1 is MDHEN and CDR2 is SYDVKM. The CDR3 covers 18 residues. Here the CDR3 DNA reads TGTGCCAGCACTCCCCCACAGGGGCGGATTTACATGGACTACGAGCAGTACGTC. Protein product: CASTPPQGRIYMDYEQYV.

This chain connects TRBV18 to TRBJ1-2, with 9 bases fitting TRBD1. The CDR3 extends over 13 amino acids. V dropped 8 bases and J dropped 4; count of bases not matched to a gene: 5. From germline, CDR1 is KGHSH and CDR2 LQKENI. Here the CDR3 reads CASGPGQGYGYTF. The CDR3 nucleotides read TGTGCCAGCGGCCCGGGACAGGGCTATGGCTACACCTTC.

The chain recombines TRBV18 with TRBJ1-2, with D perhaps matching TRBD1 (5 bases). Germline CDR1 KGHSH, CDR2 LQKENI. The V end was cut by 3 bases, the J end by 2 bases, with 16 bases between. There are 16 residues in the CDR3. CDR3 region: CASSPNTEGANYGYTF. The CDR3 DNA reads TGTGCCAGCTCACCCAATACGGAAGGGGCCAACTATGGCTACACCTTC.

The chain recombines TRBV3-1 (or the pseudogene TRBV3-2) with TRBJ1-5; D unresolved. The CDR3 has 13 residues. The germline gives CDR1 LGHDT, CDR2 YNNKEL (reference sequence). V was shortened by 3 bases and J by 5 bases, with 8 bases between the two germline ends. This chain's CDR3 is CASSQQVDQPQHF. CDR3 bases: TGTGCCAGCAGCCAGCAGGTTGATCAGCCCCAGCATTTT.

This clone has only one observation. A junction boundary mismatches the germline segment, possibly from a read error. The genes are TRBV6-5 and TRBJ1-2, with a possible D match to TRBD1 (5 bases). CDR1 and CDR2 from the germline V gene are MNHEY and SVGAGI. This CDR3 region has 11 residues. The CDR3 here is CAGGMSYGYTF. The CDR3 region has the DNA TGCGCGGGGGGGATGAGCTATGGCTACACCTTC.

The sample holds one count of this clone. The chain is built from TRBV30 and TRBJ1-1, with 7 nucleotides matching TRBD1. The trim removed 0 bases at V and 5 bases at J, leaving 9 bases unmatched. The CDR3 consists of 15 residues. Germline V gene data show CDR1 as GTSNPN and CDR2 as SVGIG (reference sequence). The CDR3 bases are TGTGCCTGGAGTGTACCCCGACAGGGTAGGACTGAAGCTTTCTTT. Its protein product is CAWSVPRQGRTEAFF.

This clone was found a few times. The rearrangement links TRBV5-4 to TRBJ2-6, with D perhaps TRBD2 (6 bases). Germline lookup yields CDR1 SGHNT and CDR2 YYREEE (reference sequence). This CDR3 region has 16 residues. V was pared by 4 bases and J by 4 bases, with 15 bases between. The CDR3 coding sequence is TGTGCCAGCAGCCTTGGAGGGGTCTCCGGGGCCAACGTCCTGACTTTC. Amino acids: CASSLGGVSGANVLTF.